Below are 15 T cell receptor beta chains sequenced from a single sample in a study of shared clonotypes between healthy human individuals. Libraries were prepared by immunoSEQ multiplex PCR; TCRdb keeps only in-frame clonotypes and omits some of them. The table includes about 1.1 million clones, 70% to 85% detected once. Sequencing used memory CD4+ T cells from PBMCs. Subset here: CD45RA-negative fraction. All receptors come from a man between 18 and 29 years old in good health. Some clones in this sample may be carry-over from other donors' samples.

Worth noting for this clone: This same CDR3 is encoded by further DNA sequences in the sample. The chain recombines TRBV18 with TRBJ2-5; 7 bases are shared with TRBD1. The CDR3 is made up of 14 amino acids. With 1 base clipped from V and 4 bases from J, the junction kept 3 bases outside the gene matches. Germline values: CDR1 KGHSH, CDR2 LQKENI. CDR3 in amino acids: CASSPRRQGETQYF. The CDR3 nucleotides are TGTGCCAGCTCACCACGGAGACAGGGAGAGACCCAGTACTTC.

The chain combines TRBV29-1 with TRBJ2-3, with 8 bases that match TRBD1. V was pared by 4 bases and J by 5 bases, with 8 bases of the junction left unmatched. CDR1 and CDR2 from the germline V gene are SQVTM and ANQGSEA. The CDR3 is 14 amino acids. The CDR3 DNA follows: TGCAGCGTTGGAGACAGGGGAAGAGAAGATACGCAGTATTTT. It translates to CSVGDRGREDTQYF.

With regard to this clone: Distinct nucleotide sequences in the sample also encode this CDR3. The chain is built from TRBV7-2 and TRBJ2-1, with TRBD2 matching 12 bases. Per germline, CDR1 SGHTA and CDR2 FQGNSA. V shed 5 bases and J 10 bases; nucleotides not matched to a gene: 9. The CDR3 runs to 15 residues. As DNA, the CDR3 is TGTGCCAGCAGCCCTGTTGGACTAGCGGGGCCAGAGCAGTTCTTC. The encoded protein is CASSPVGLAGPEQFF.

The rearrangement uses TRBV7-2 and TRBJ1-2; possible D gene TRBD1, 5 bases. The CDR3 loop spans 14 amino acids. Germline CDR1 reads SGHTA; CDR2 reads FQGNSA. V lost 2 bases and J lost 3, with 10 bases in between. DNA of the CDR3: TGTGCCAGCAGCTTAAAAATAGGGGACTATGGCTACACCTTC. Translating gives CASSLKIGDYGYTF.

Regarding this clone: This same CDR3 is encoded by further DNA sequences in the sample. The chain joins TRBV5-1 to TRBJ1-5; D is unclear. V lost 0 bases, J lost 3 bases, and 7 bases lay in between. Germline CDR1 SGHRS, CDR2 YFSETQ. CDR3 size: 14 residues. The CDR3 is CASSLGGVNQPQHF. The DNA for the CDR3 is TGCGCCAGCAGCTTGGGGGGTGTCAATCAGCCCCAGCATTTT.

In regard to this clone: This clone may be a read error of a much larger clone one base away. The chain couples TRBV7-9 to TRBJ2-5; 9 positions match TRBD2. The CDR3 length is 14 residues. The V segment lost 5 bases and the J segment 1 base; nucleotides outside the gene matches: 2. CDR1 and CDR2 (germline): SEHNR, FQNEAQ (reference sequence). The CDR3: CASSMGLAQETQYF. The CDR3, as DNA: TGTGCCAGCAGCATGGGACTAGCCCAAGAGACCCAGTACTTC.

This CDR3 is CASSSRTDQETQYF. The CDR3 DNA sequence: TGTGCCAGTAGTTCACGGACGGATCAAGAGACCCAGTACTTC. The J gene is TRBJ2-5, the V gene TRBV19; D not certain. The V and J ends lost 5 bases and 2 bases respectively, with 12 bases between them. Germline CDR1 and CDR2: LNHDA and SQIVND (reference sequence). This CDR3 is built from 14 residues.

The chain combines TRBV9 with TRBJ2-1; no clear D. V was clipped by 3 bases and J by 0 bases, with 10 bases between them. Germline assignment: CDR1 SGDLS and CDR2 YYNGEE. The CDR3 is 15 amino acids. The CDR3 DNA reads TGTGCCAGCAGCGAAAACAGCTACTCCTACAATGAGCAGTTCTTC. Its translation: CASSENSYSYNEQFF.

V and J are TRBV5-3 and TRBJ2-7, with 8 bases matching TRBD2. TRBV5-3 is filed as an ORF, its function uncertain. CDR3 length: 17 residues. Unmatched junction bases numbered 16, after V lost 2 bases and J lost 6 bases. CDR3 coding DNA: TGTGCCAGAAGCTTAATGGATAACGGGAGGGCCATGGGCGAGCAGTACTTC. It is translated as CARSLMDNGRAMGEQYF.

This clone has more than one count but fewer than ten. The chain is built from TRBV6-5 and TRBJ1-2; D uncertain. The CDR3 runs to 14 residues. Germline CDR1 MNHEY, CDR2 SVGAGI. Trimming cost V 4 bases and J 5 bases, with 14 bases left between them. The DNA for the CDR3 is TGTGCCAGCAGTTCCCCTCGGGTGAAGTATGGCTACACCTTC. This translates into CASSSPRVKYGYTF.

V usage is TRBV7-9 and J usage is TRBJ2-1; the D gene could be TRBD1 or TRBD2 (5 bases each). The CDR3 length is 12 residues. CDR1 and CDR2 from the germline V gene are SEHNR and FQNEAQ (reference sequence). Trimming stripped 3 bases from V and 8 bases from J, with 8 bases between. The CDR3 coding sequence is TGTGCCAGCAGCTTGGGACCGTATGAGCAGTTCTTC. Translated: CASSLGPYEQFF.

The chain employs TRBV7-2 and TRBJ1-1, with a weak D call TRBD1 (6 bases). The CDR3 length is 13 residues. V lost 2 bases and J 11 bases, leaving 15 bases between the germline ends. Germline CDR1 reads SGHTA; CDR2 reads FQGNSA. For the CDR3, the DNA is TGTGCCAGCAGCTTACGGGGGGGCGCGGAGGCTTTCTTT. It is translated as CASSLRGGAEAFF.

This clone was detected once. The chain links TRBV30 to TRBJ2-7; D is uncertain. CDR3 size: 12 residues. Germline CDR1 and CDR2: GTSNPN and SVGIG (reference sequence). The V gene lost 4 bases and the J gene lost 6 bases, with 13 bases spanning the gap. The DNA for the CDR3 is TGTGCCTGGATGGGCCTCTCCCGCGAGCAGTACTTC. It encodes CAWMGLSREQYF.

The genes are TRBV19 and TRBJ2-7, with D perhaps TRBD2 (5 bases). Trimming shortened V by 4 bases and J by 4 bases, and 20 bases separated the two germline ends. CDR1 and CDR2 (germline): LNHDA, SQIVND (reference sequence). This CDR3 comprises 16 residues. As DNA, the CDR3 is TGTGCCAGTAGTAGCCCTTCGGGGTTGAGCTTTTACGAGCAGTACTTC. This encodes CASSSPSGLSFYEQYF.

J is TRBJ2-2 and V is TRBV29-1; 10 nucleotides align to TRBD2. After removal of 2 bases from V and 4 bases from J, the junction contained 10 bases not matched to a gene. Germline values: CDR1 SQVTM, CDR2 ANQGSEA. The CDR3 has 17 amino acids. The CDR3 nucleotides are TGCAGCGTTGAACTAGCGGGAGAGGATCGAGGCACCGGGGAGCTGTTTTTT. Translated: CSVELAGEDRGTGELFF.